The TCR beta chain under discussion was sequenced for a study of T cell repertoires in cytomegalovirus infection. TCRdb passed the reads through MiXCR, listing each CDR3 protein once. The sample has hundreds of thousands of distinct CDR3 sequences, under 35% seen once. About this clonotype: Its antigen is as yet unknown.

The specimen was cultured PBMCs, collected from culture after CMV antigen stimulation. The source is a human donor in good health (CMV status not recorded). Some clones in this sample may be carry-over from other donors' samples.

The CDR3: CASSQVGDRATEAFF. DNA for the CDR3: TGCGCCAGCAGCCAAGTAGGGGACAGGGCCACTGAAGCTTTCTTT. The chain uses TRBV4-1 and TRBJ1-1, with 9 bases lining up with TRBD1. Germline loops: CDR1 MGHRA, CDR2 YSYEKL. The CDR3 is 15 residues long. V was pared by 1 base and J by 4 bases, with 4 bases of the junction left unmatched.